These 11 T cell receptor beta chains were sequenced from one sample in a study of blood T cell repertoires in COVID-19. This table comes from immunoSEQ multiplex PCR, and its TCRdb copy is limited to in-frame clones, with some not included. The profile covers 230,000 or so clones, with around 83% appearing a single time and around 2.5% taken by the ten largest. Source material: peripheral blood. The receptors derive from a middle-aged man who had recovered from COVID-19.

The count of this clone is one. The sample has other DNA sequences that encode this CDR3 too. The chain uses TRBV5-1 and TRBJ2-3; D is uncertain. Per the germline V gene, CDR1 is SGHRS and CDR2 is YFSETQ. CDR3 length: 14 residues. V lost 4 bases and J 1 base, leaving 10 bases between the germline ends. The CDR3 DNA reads TGCGCCAGCAGCCCGACACCGGGCACAGATACGCAGTATTTT. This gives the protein CASSPTPGTDTQYF.

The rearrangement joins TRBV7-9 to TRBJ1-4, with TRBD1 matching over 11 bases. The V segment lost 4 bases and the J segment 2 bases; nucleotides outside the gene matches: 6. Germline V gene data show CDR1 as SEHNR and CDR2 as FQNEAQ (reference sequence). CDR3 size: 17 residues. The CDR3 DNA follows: TGTGCCAGCAGCTCGGGACAGGGGGTCACGACTAATGAAAAACTGTTTTTT. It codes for CASSSGQGVTTNEKLFF.

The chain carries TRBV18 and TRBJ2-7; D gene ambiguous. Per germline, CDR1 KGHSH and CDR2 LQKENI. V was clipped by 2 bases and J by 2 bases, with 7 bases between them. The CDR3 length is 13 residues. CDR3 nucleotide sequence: TGTGCCAGCTCACCAAGTCCTACCTACGAGCAGTACTTC. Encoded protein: CASSPSPTYEQYF.

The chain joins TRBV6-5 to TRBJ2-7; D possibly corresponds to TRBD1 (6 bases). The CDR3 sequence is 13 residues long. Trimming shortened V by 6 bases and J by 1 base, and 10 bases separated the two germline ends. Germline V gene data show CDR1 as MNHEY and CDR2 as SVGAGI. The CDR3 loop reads CASSTGNSYEQYF. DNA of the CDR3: TGTGCCAGCAGCACAGGGAATTCCTACGAGCAGTACTTC.

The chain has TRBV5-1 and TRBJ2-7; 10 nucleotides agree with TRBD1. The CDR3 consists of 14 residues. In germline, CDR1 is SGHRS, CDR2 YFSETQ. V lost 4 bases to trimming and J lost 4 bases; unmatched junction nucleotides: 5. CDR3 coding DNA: TGCGCCAGCAGCGGGGACAGGGGCGGGTACGAGCAGTACTTC. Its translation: CASSGDRGGYEQYF. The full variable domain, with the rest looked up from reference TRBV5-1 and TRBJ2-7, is KAGVTQTPRYLIKTRGQQVTLSCSPISGHRSVSWYQQTPGQGLQFLFEYFSETQRNKGNFPGRFSGRQFSNSRSEMNVSTLELGDSALYLCASSGDRGGYEQYFGPGTRLTVT.

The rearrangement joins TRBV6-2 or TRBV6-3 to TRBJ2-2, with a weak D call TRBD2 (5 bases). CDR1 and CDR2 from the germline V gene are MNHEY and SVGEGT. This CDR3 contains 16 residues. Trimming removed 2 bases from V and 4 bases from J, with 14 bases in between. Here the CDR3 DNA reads TGTGCCAGCAGTTACCGGGCGACGGGGTCCACCGGGGAGCTGTTTTTT. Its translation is CASSYRATGSTGELFF.

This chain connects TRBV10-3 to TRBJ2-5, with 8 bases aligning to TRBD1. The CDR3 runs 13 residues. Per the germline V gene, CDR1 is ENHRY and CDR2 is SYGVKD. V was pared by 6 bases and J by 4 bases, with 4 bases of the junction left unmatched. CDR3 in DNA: TGTGCCATCAGAGAAGACAGGGGAGAGACCCAGTACTTC. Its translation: CAIREDRGETQYF.

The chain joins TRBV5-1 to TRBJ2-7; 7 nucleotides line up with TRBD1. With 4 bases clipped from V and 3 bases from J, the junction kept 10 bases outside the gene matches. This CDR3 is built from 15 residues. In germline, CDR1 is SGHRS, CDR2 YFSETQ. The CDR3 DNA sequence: TGCGCCAGCAGCCTGGCCCAGGGGGAGAGCTACGAGCAGTACTTC. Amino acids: CASSLAQGESYEQYF.

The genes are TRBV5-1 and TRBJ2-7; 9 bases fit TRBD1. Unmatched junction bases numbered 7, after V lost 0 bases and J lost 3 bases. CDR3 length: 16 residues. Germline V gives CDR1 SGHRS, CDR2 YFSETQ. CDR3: CASSLGNLGQGYEQYF. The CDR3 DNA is TGCGCCAGCAGCTTGGGAAATCTGGGACAGGGCTACGAGCAGTACTTC.

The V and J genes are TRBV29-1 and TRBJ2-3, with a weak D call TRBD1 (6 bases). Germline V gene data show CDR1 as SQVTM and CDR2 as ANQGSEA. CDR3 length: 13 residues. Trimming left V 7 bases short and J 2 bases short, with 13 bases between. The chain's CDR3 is CSGRDTLTDTQYF. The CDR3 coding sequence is TGCAGCGGCCGGGACACTCTCACAGATACGCAGTATTTT.

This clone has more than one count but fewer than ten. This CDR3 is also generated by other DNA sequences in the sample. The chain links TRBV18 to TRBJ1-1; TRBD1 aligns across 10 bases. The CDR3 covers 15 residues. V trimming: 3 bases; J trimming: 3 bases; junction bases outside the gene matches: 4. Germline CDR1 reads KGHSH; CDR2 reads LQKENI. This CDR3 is CASSPGQGWDTEAFF. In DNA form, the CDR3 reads TGTGCCAGCTCACCGGGACAGGGGTGGGACACTGAAGCTTTCTTT.